The source of this T cell receptor beta chain is a study of technical replicates of blood from a few donors. V lost 5 bases to trimming and J lost 0 bases, with 15 bases between them. This CDR3 has 16 residues. Germline loops: CDR1 ENHRY, CDR2 SYGVKD. The method was immunoSEQ multiplex PCR; TCRdb's version includes in-frame clones alone and lacks a portion of them. Of over 85,000 clones listed, roughly 95% are singletons. This clone was recorded only once. Sequencing was carried out using T cells isolated from PBMCs. The origin of this receptor is a human donor in good health. The chain employs TRBV10-3 and TRBJ2-3; D might be TRBD1 (6 bases). The CDR3 DNA reads as TGTGCCATCAGTAGTGGTCAACAGGGAAGCACAGATACGCAGTATTTT. Its protein product is CAISSGQQGSTDTQYF.